The entry below describes one TCR beta chain. Generated by immunoSEQ multiplex PCR, the TCRdb table keeps only in-frame clones and is missing some. The data hold some 71,000 clones, with 70% to 90% observed a single time. The sample comes from a study of Tregs in tolerant kidney transplant recipients. CDR1 and CDR2 from the germline V gene are MNHEY and SVGAGI. Germline trimming cut 0 bases from V and 2 bases from J; bases unmatched to any gene: 3. The CDR3 is 16 residues long. This sequence joins TRBV6-5 and TRBJ2-3; 9 bases line up with TRBD2. This specimen was CD4+ T cells from blood, taken before the transplant. This receptor was identified in a human donor who received a combined kidney and bone marrow transplant. DNA for the CDR3: TGTGCCAGCAGTTACTCACTAGCGGGTTACACAGATACGCAGTATTTT. It specifies CASSYSLAGYTDTQYF.